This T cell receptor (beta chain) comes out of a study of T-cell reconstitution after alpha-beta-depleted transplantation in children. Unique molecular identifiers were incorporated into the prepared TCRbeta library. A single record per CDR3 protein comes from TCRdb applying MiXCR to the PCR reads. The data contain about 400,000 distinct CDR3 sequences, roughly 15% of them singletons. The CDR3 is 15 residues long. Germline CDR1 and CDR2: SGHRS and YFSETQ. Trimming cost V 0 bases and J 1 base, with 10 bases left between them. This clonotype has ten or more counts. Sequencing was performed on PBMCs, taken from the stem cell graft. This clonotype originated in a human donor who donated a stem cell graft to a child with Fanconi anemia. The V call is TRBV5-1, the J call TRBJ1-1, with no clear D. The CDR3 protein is CASSLVGGPNTEAFF. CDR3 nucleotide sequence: TGCGCCAGCAGCTTGGTTGGAGGGCCGAACACTGAAGCTTTCTTT. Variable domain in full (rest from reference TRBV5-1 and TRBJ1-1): KAGVTQTPRYLIKTRGQQVTLSCSPISGHRSVSWYQQTPGQGLQFLFEYFSETQRNKGNFPGRFSGRQFSNSRSEMNVSTLELGDSALYLCASSLVGGPNTEAFFGQGTRLTVV.